This is a list of T cell receptor beta chains from one sample in a study of response to subunit inactivated influenza vaccine. TCRdb recomputed calls from the RT-PCR reads with MiXCR, one row per CDR3 protein. Among around 520,000 distinct CDR3 sequences, over 25% were seen once, and the ten largest hold under 2.5%. This specimen consisted of CD4+ T cells sorted from PBMCs, obtained approximately 5 days after vaccination. The receptors derive from a man between 50 and 59 years old who received an inactivated influenza vaccine. Each CDR3 is given with its conserved first and last residue. A D gene is named only where the DNA matches it firmly. Clone size is shown for a subset of rows, as once, few, many or a class of expanded clone.

v_gene	j_gene	abundance	d_gene	CDR3aa	CDR3nt
TRBV20-1	TRBJ2-2	NA	TRBD2	CSARFGGAGELFF	TGCAGTGCTAGATTCGGGGGGGCCGGGGAGCTGTTTTTT
TRBV25-1	TRBJ1-1	NA	NA	CASSGGLGKGEAFF	TGTGCCAGCAGTGGGGGATTGGGGAAGGGTGAAGCTTTCTTT
TRBV29-1	TRBJ2-2	many	TRBD2	CSVEGRAGELFF	TGCAGCGTTGAGGGGAGGGCCGGGGAGCTGTTTTTT
TRBV11-2	TRBJ2-2	many	TRBD2	CASSLDLPGLAGNTGELFF	TGTGCCAGCAGCTTAGATCTCCCCGGACTAGCGGGAAACACCGGGGAGCTGTTTTTT
TRBV7-9	TRBJ1-5	few	NA	CASGGDYQPQHF	TGTGCCAGCGGGGGGGACTATCAGCCCCAGCATTTT
TRBV5-1	TRBJ2-1	once	TRBD1	CASTGPGGTYNEQFF	TGCGCCAGCACGGGCCCAGGGGGCACCTACAATGAGCAGTTCTTC
TRBV12-3/TRBV12-4	TRBJ2-5	few	TRBD2	CASLLAGGEETQYF	TGTGCCAGCCTCCTGGCGGGAGGCGAAGAGACCCAGTACTTC
TRBV6-7	TRBJ1-1	once	NA	CASSYSISRNTEAFF	TGTGCCAGCAGTTACTCGATCTCCAGGAACACTGAAGCTTTCTTT
TRBV7-9	TRBJ2-7	few	TRBD1	CASSTIRGLRGVEQYF	TGTGCCAGCAGCACGATTAGGGGGCTAAGAGGAGTCGAGCAGTACTTC
TRBV7-6	TRBJ1-3	many	NA	CASSLAATGSGNTIYF	TGTGCCAGCAGCTTAGCCGCGACGGGGAGTGGAAACACCATATATTTT
TRBV6-6	TRBJ2-7	NA	NA	CASSYLVRNEQYF	TGTGCCAGCAGTTACTTGGTCCGAAACGAGCAGTACTTC
TRBV6-1	TRBJ2-1	NA	NA	CASSQSLNEQFF	TGTGCCAGCAGCCAGAGTCTTAATGAGCAGTTCTTC
TRBV18	TRBJ1-1	few	NA	CASSPTQASLNTEAFF	TGTGCCAGCTCACCTACACAGGCTAGTTTGAACACTGAAGCTTTCTTT
TRBV6-1	TRBJ2-2	NA	TRBD1	CATQSRTGTGELFF	TGTGCCACCCAGAGTCGGACAGGAACCGGGGAGCTGTTTTTT
TRBV29-1	TRBJ2-6	few	NA	CSVDSGAGANVLTF	TGCAGCGTGGACTCTGGGGCTGGGGCCAACGTCCTGACTTTC
TRBV5-1	TRBJ2-1	NA	TRBD2	CASSSLAGESNEQFF	TGCGCCAGCAGCTCTTTAGCGGGGGAAAGCAATGAGCAGTTCTTC
TRBV5-1	TRBJ1-4	few	NA	CASSLLGGPNDEKLFF	TGCGCCAGCAGCTTGTTGGGGGGGCCTAATGATGAAAAACTGTTTTTT
TRBV12-3/TRBV12-4	TRBJ1-5	few	NA	CASTRDSNQPQHF	TGTGCCAGCACTCGGGACAGCAATCAGCCCCAGCATTTT
TRBV7-2	TRBJ2-3	few	TRBD2	CASSQTSGVSTDTQYF	TGTGCCAGCAGCCAGACTAGCGGGGTGAGCACAGATACGCAGTATTTT
TRBV20-1	TRBJ2-1	NA	TRBD2	CSAGGLAGAMF	TGCAGTGCTGGGGGACTAGCGGGCGCAATGTTC
TRBV20-1	TRBJ2-5	NA	NA	CSAVGGTWGNQETQYF	TGCAGTGCAGTAGGGGGGACATGGGGGAACCAAGAGACCCAGTACTTC
TRBV7-8	TRBJ1-2	NA	NA	CASSPRRGPLGGYTF	TGTGCCAGCAGCCCCCGCAGGGGACCCTTGGGCGGCTACACCTTC
TRBV25-1	TRBJ2-5	NA	NA	CASRDPTVVETQYF	TGTGCCAGCAGAGACCCAACGGTGGTAGAGACCCAGTACTTC
TRBV15	TRBJ2-3	once	TRBD2	CATSRRVAGGTDTQYF	TGTGCCACCAGCAGACGGGTAGCGGGGGGCACAGATACGCAGTATTTT
TRBV5-1	TRBJ2-1	few	NA	CASGAGQTDNEQFF	TGCGCCAGCGGCGCGGGACAGACCGACAATGAGCAGTTCTTC
TRBV28	TRBJ1-1	few	NA	CATKSTNTEAFF	TGTGCCACCAAATCCACGAACACTGAAGCTTTCTTT
TRBV4-1	TRBJ2-1	NA	NA	CASSQGGWVGSYNEQFF	TGCGCCAGCAGCCAAGGGGGGTGGGTGGGCTCCTACAATGAGCAGTTCTTC
TRBV7-9	TRBJ1-5	few	NA	CASSPQGRNQPQHF	TGTGCCAGCAGCCCCCAGGGAAGGAATCAGCCCCAGCATTTT
TRBV7-2	TRBJ2-5	many	TRBD2	CASSLERDPFETQYF	TGTGCCAGCAGCTTAGAGCGGGACCCGTTTGAGACCCAGTACTTC
TRBV5-1	TRBJ2-5	NA	NA	CASSRQAYSQETQYF	TGCGCCAGCAGCCGGCAGGCCTATTCTCAAGAGACCCAGTACTTC
TRBV5-1	TRBJ1-2	few	NA	CASSVDPAGYGYTF	TGCGCCAGCAGCGTGGACCCGGCCGGCTATGGCTACACCTTC
TRBV3-1	TRBJ2-2	NA	NA	CASSQAGPTGELFF	TGTGCCAGCAGCCAAGCAGGGCCCACCGGGGAGCTGTTTTTT
TRBV12-3/TRBV12-4	TRBJ2-7	few	TRBD2	CASRLGAGDRDF	TGTGCCAGCAGGCTTGGCGCGGGGGATCGGGACTTC
TRBV6-1	TRBJ2-1	few	TRBD2	CAGSLVWEGQFF	TGTGCCGGCAGTTTAGTTTGGGAGGGGCAGTTCTTC
TRBV29-1	TRBJ1-1	NA	NA	CSGEAGVEAFF	TGCAGCGGGGAAGCGGGGGTTGAAGCTTTCTTT
TRBV24-1	TRBJ2-1	few	NA	CATSDLRRGHEQFF	TGTGCCACCAGTGATTTGCGCAGGGGCCATGAGCAGTTCTTC
TRBV5-1	TRBJ2-1	NA	TRBD1	CASSFRGPGPYNEQFF	TGCGCCAGCAGCTTCAGGGGGCCTGGACCCTACAATGAGCAGTTCTTC
TRBV12-3/TRBV12-4	TRBJ1-2	few	NA	CASSLARLPYGYTF	TGTGCCAGCAGTTTAGCTCGACTCCCCTATGGCTACACCTTC
TRBV30	TRBJ1-1	NA	NA	CAWSAYTDTEAFF	TGTGCCTGGAGTGCCTACACCGACACTGAAGCTTTCTTT
TRBV18	TRBJ2-2	few	NA	CASSTRTGELFF	TGTGCCAGCTCAACCCGGACCGGGGAGCTGTTTTTT
TRBV24-1	TRBJ2-2	NA	TRBD2	CATMGRGLAGGPTGELFF	TGTGCCACCATGGGACGCGGACTAGCGGGAGGGCCCACCGGGGAGCTGTTTTTT
TRBV6-1	TRBJ1-5	NA	TRBD1	CASTPGTGARNQPQHF	TGTGCCAGCACCCCCGGAACAGGGGCCCGCAATCAGCCCCAGCATTTT
TRBV29-1	TRBJ1-2	few	NA	CSAIRAQGLNYGYTF	TGCAGCGCGATCAGAGCCCAGGGACTTAACTATGGCTACACCTTC
TRBV6-5	TRBJ1-3	few	NA	CASSYSGGPGSGNTIYF	TGTGCCAGCAGTTACTCGGGAGGGCCGGGCTCTGGAAACACCATATATTTT
TRBV5-1	TRBJ2-5	once	NA	CASSFQTGGTETQYF	TGCGCCAGCAGCTTTCAAACCGGGGGCACAGAGACCCAGTACTTC
TRBV20-1	TRBJ2-1	NA	TRBD2	CSASPAGGVYNEQFF	TGCAGTGCTAGTCCAGCCGGGGGGGTCTACAATGAGCAGTTCTTC
TRBV12-3/TRBV12-4	TRBJ2-2	NA	TRBD2	CASSPLAGVNTGELFF	TGTGCCAGCAGCCCCCTAGCGGGGGTGAACACCGGGGAGCTGTTTTTT
TRBV5-1	TRBJ2-7	many	NA	CASSKSSYEQYF	TGCGCCAGCAGTAAGAGCTCCTACGAGCAGTACTTC
TRBV2	TRBJ1-2	NA	TRBD1	CASSEVIRGIGYTF	TGTGCCAGCAGTGAAGTTATCAGGGGGATAGGCTACACCTTC
TRBV12-3/TRBV12-4	TRBJ2-2	NA	NA	CASSPGRIYANTGELFF	TGTGCCAGCAGCCCCGGCAGGATCTACGCGAACACCGGGGAGCTGTTTTTT
TRBV20-1	TRBJ2-7	NA	NA	CSALGSRGTYEQYF	TGCAGTGCTCTAGGGTCAAGAGGCACCTACGAGCAGTACTTC
TRBV6-2/TRBV6-3	TRBJ2-3	NA	TRBD2	CASSYSSAGPARDTQYF	TGTGCCAGCAGTTACTCTTCAGCGGGGCCTGCACGAGATACGCAGTATTTT
TRBV27	TRBJ2-1	NA	TRBD2	CASSALAGTYNEQFF	TGTGCCAGCAGTGCTCTAGCGGGAACCTACAATGAGCAGTTCTTC